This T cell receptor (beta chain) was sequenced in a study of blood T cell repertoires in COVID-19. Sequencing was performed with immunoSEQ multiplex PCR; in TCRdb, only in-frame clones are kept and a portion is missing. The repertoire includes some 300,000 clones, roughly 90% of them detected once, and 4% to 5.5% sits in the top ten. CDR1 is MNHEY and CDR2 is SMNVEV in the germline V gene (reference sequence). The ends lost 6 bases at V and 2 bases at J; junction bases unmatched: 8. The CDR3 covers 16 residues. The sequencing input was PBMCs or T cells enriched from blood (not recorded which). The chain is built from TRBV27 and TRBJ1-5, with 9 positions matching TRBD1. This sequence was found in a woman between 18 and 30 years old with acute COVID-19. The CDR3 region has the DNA TGTGCCAGCAGCTATAACAGGGGGCGAGGCAATCAGCCCCAGCATTTT. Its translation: CASSYNRGRGNQPQHF.